This passage covers 9 T cell receptor beta chains from one sample sequenced in a study of long-term antiretroviral therapy in people with HIV. The run of the v3.0 immunoSEQ assay was at survey level. The table came from immunoSEQ multiplex PCR; TCRdb's copy has only in-frame clones and leaves some out. The sample has 40,000 or so clones, roughly four fifths seen once. Material: unsorted PBMCs, obtained 0.3 years after starting antiretroviral therapy. The source of these receptors is a young man with HIV.

This clone occurred once. The V gene is TRBV7-9, the J gene TRBJ2-1; 12 bases agree with TRBD2. CDR1 SEHNR and CDR2 FQNEAQ come from the germline V gene (reference sequence). This CDR3 contains 17 residues. Germline trimming cut 4 bases from V and 0 bases from J; bases unmatched to any gene: 4. The CDR3 region has the DNA TGTGCCAGCAGCTCAGGACTAGCGGGACGCTCCTACAATGAGCAGTTCTTC. Its protein product is CASSSGLAGRSYNEQFF. Full variable domain (missing parts from reference TRBV7-9 and TRBJ2-1): DTGVSQNPRHKITKRGQNVTFRCDPISEHNRLYWYRQTLGQGPEFLTYFQNEAQLEKSRLLSDRFSAERPKGSFSTLEIQRTEQGDSAMYLCASSSGLAGRSYNEQFFGPGTRLTVL.

This sequence joins TRBV25-1 and TRBJ2-1; D is undetermined. Trimming stripped 4 bases from V and 9 bases from J, with 10 bases between. Germline loops: CDR1 MGHDK, CDR2 SYGVNS. The CDR3 length is 12 residues. The CDR3 sequence is CASSVSPTEQFF. The CDR3 bases are TGTGCCAGCAGTGTTAGTCCTACTGAGCAGTTCTTC.

The chain combines TRBV29-1 with TRBJ2-1, with a possible D match to TRBD2 (6 bases). Trimming stripped 3 bases from V and 6 bases from J, with 9 bases between. CDR1 is SQVTM, CDR2 ANQGSEA, per germline. The length of the CDR3 is 12 residues. The CDR3: CSVEGGVNEQFF. In DNA form, the CDR3 reads TGCAGCGTTGAGGGGGGAGTCAATGAGCAGTTCTTC.

This sequence joins TRBV7-8 and TRBJ2-3; D possibly matches TRBD1 or TRBD2 (6 bases each). Deletions cut 1 base from V and 4 bases from J, with 9 bases between. Germline V CDR1 and CDR2: SGHVS, FQNEAQ. CDR3 length equals 14 residues. The CDR3 reads CASSLVGGADTQYF. The CDR3 DNA sequence: TGTGCCAGCAGCTTAGTCGGGGGCGCAGATACGCAGTATTTT.

This clone has just one count. The CDR3 end shows no conserved phenylalanine or tryptophan, and so a read error is likely. It is unclear where the CDR3 begins or ends on the DNA, so no DNA is shown, and the CDR3 is as TCRdb lists it. CDR3 protein: CASSPGTPHKR. The chain is built from TRBV5-6 and TRBJ1-1. Including both end residues, the CDR3 is 11 amino acids long. The germline gives CDR1 SGHDT, CDR2 YYEEEE.

The genes are TRBV29-1 and TRBJ2-3, with TRBD2 identical over 8 bases. The CDR3 has 13 residues. The germline V gene has CDR1 SQVTM and CDR2 ANQGSEA. J lost 6 bases, V lost 5 bases, and 7 bases had no gene match. CDR3 region: CSVWGGGRDTQYF. DNA of the CDR3: TGCAGCGTTTGGGGTGGCGGGAGGGATACGCAGTATTTT.

The chain has TRBV7-8 and TRBJ1-4, with D hard to call. The CDR3 has 14 amino acids. The V gene lost 1 base and the J gene lost 8 bases, with 11 bases spanning the gap. Germline V gives CDR1 SGHVS, CDR2 FQNEAQ. The DNA for the CDR3 is TGTGCCAGCAGCTTAGGGGGTGCGGGGGAAAAACTGTTTTTT. As protein: CASSLGGAGEKLFF. The full variable domain, rest sourced from reference TRBV7-8 and TRBJ1-4, is GAGVSQSPRYKVAKRGQDVALRCDPISGHVSLFWYQQALGQGPEFLTYFQNEAQLDKSGLPSDRFFAERPEGSVSTLKIQRTQQEDSAVYLCASSLGGAGEKLFFGSGTQLSVL.

The genes are TRBV6-1 and TRBJ1-1; 9 nucleotides agree with TRBD1. Losses at the gene ends were 7 bases for V and 4 bases for J; bases not matched to a gene: 7. Germline loops: CDR1 MNHNS, CDR2 SASEGT. This CDR3 spans 14 amino acids. CDR3 nucleotides: TGTGCCAGCACCAGGACAGGGGATATCACTGAAGCTTTCTTT. Protein product: CASTRTGDITEAFF.

In this sample, this clone turned up a few times. The J gene is TRBJ1-5, the V gene TRBV30, with a possible D match to TRBD1 (6 bases). The V gene lost 3 bases and the J gene lost 10 bases, with 16 bases spanning the gap. CDR3 length equals 13 residues. The germline gives CDR1 GTSNPN, CDR2 SVGIG (reference sequence). The CDR3 nucleotides read TGTGCCTGGAGCCGACAGGACATCCAACCCCAGCATTTT. This codes for CAWSRQDIQPQHF.